This T cell receptor beta chain derives from a study of human T cells and chemical hapten exposure. The ends lost 10 bases at V and 2 bases at J; junction bases unmatched: 5. The CDR3 length is 15 residues. Germline CDR1 is LNHDA and CDR2 is SQIVND (reference sequence). TCRdb fed the RACE reads into MiXCR, producing one record per CDR3 protein. The sample lists roughly 74,000 distinct CDR3 sequences; around a third were seen once. The time point denotes: patch test 1, 2 weeks after DPC sensitization. Documented treatment: therapeutic diphenylcyclopropenone sensitization with weekly scalp DPC. The genes are TRBV19 and TRBJ2-3, with 14 nucleotides matching TRBD2. Here the sequenced sample was whole blood, taken in connection with sensitization to the hapten diphenylcyclopropenone (DPC). The sequence was obtained from a middle-aged man with alopecia areata. Some clones in this sample may be carry-over from other donors' samples. CDR3 sequence (DNA): TGTGCCACCGCGGGACTAGCGGGAGCCACAGATACGCAGTATTTT. Its translation: CATAGLAGATDTQYF. Full variable domain (remainder filled in from reference TRBV19 and TRBJ2-3): DGGITQSPKYLFRKEGQNVTLSCEQNLNHDAMYWYRQDPGQGLRLIYYSQIVNDFQKGDIAEGYSVSREKKESFPLTVTSAQKNPTAFYLCATAGLAGATDTQYFGPGTRLTVL.